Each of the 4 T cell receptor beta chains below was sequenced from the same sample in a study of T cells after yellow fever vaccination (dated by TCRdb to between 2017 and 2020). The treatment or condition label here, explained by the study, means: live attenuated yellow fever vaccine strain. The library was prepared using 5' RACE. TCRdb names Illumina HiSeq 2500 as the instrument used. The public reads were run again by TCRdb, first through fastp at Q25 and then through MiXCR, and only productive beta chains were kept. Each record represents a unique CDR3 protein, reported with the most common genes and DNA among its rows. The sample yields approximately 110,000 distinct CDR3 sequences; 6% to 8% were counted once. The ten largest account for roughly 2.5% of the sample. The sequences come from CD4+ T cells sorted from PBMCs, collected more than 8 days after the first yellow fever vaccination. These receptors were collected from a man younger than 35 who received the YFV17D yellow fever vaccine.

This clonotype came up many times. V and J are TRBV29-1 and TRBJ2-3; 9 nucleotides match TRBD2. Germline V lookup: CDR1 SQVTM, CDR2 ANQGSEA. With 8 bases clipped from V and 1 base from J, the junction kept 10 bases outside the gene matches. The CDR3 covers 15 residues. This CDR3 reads CSIGPSGARTDTQYF. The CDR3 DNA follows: TGCAGCATTGGGCCTAGCGGGGCCCGCACAGATACGCAGTATTTT.

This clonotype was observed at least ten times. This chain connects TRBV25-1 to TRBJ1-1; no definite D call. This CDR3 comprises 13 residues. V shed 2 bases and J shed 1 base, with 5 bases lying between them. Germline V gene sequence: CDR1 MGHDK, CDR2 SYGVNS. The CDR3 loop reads CASSEPENTEAFF. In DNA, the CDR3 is TGTGCCAGCAGTGAACCAGAGAACACTGAAGCTTTCTTT.

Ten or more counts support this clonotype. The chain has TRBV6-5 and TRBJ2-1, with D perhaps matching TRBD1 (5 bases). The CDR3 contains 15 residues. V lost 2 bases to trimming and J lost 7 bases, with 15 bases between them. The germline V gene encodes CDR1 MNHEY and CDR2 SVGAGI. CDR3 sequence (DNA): TGTGCCAGCAGTTACCCCAGCAGGGCCGGGAATGAGCAGTTCTTC. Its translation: CASSYPSRAGNEQFF.

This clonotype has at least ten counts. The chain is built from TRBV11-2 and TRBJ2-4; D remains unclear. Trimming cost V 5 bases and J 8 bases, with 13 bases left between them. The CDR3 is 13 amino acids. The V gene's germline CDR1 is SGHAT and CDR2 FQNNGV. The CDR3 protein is CASSRVSQDIQYF. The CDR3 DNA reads TGTGCCAGCAGCCGAGTAAGTCAAGACATTCAGTACTTC.